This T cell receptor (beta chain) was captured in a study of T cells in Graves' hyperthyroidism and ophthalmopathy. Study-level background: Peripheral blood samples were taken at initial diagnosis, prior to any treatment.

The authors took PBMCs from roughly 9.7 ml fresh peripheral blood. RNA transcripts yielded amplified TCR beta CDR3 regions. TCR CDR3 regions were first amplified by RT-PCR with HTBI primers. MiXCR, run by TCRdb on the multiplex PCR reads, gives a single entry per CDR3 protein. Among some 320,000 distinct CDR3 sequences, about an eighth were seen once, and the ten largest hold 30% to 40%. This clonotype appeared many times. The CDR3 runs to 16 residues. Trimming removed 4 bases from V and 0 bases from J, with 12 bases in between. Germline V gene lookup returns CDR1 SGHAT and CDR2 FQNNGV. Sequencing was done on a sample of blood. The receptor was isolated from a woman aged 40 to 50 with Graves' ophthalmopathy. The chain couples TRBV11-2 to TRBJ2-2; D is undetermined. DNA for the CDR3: TGTGCCAGCAGCTCACAGACTGGATCGAACACCGGGGAGCTGTTTTTT. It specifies CASSSQTGSNTGELFF.